One and the same sample provided the 27 T cell receptor beta chains below, sequenced in a study of control samples from healthy donors and cancer patients. Method: immunoSEQ multiplex PCR; TCRdb's copy keeps in-frame clones and lacks some. Among roughly 100,000 clones, roughly nine tenths were seen once, and the ten largest hold around 0.9%. The sequenced sample was blood. The receptors derive from a woman younger than 45 in good health.

The CDR3 coding sequence is TGTGCCAGCTCCCGGGGGGGTTGGCCCCAGCATTTT. Encoded protein: CASSRGGWPQHF. The genes are TRBV2 and TRBJ1-5; tentatively, D is TRBD1 (5 bases). The length of the CDR3 is 12 residues. Germline CDR1 is SNHLY and CDR2 is FYNNEI. The V end lost 8 bases, the J end lost 9 bases, and 14 bases lay between the germline ends.

This chain uses TRBV7-9 with TRBJ2-1; the D gene is possibly TRBD1 (6 bases). With 5 bases removed from V and 8 bases from J, the gap between germline ends came to 16 bases. CDR1 is SEHNR, CDR2 FQNEAQ, per germline (reference sequence). The CDR3 runs 14 residues. The CDR3 reads CASSPRTGLHEQFF. The CDR3 DNA reads as TGTGCCAGCAGCCCCCGTACAGGGCTCCATGAGCAGTTCTTC.

The chain links TRBV19 to TRBJ2-3, with TRBD2 matching over 7 bases. The CDR3 loop spans 16 amino acids. CDR1 and CDR2 (germline): LNHDA, SQIVND (reference sequence). With V trimmed by 5 bases and J by 5 bases, 13 bases remained unmatched. CDR3 bases: TGTGCCAGTAGTCTCAATGGTGCGGGAGCGGGAGATACGCAGTATTTT. Amino acids: CASSLNGAGAGDTQYF.

The rearrangement joins TRBV4-1 to TRBJ2-5, with 12 bases identical to TRBD1. Germline V gene lookup returns CDR1 MGHRA and CDR2 YSYEKL. With V trimmed by 2 bases and J by 4 bases, 5 bases remained unmatched. This CDR3 spans 16 amino acids. The CDR3 loop is CASSQPGQGARETQYF. In nucleotides, the CDR3 is TGCGCCAGCAGCCAACCGGGACAGGGGGCGCGAGAGACCCAGTACTTC.

The chain employs TRBV11-3 and TRBJ2-1; D is undetermined. V was cut by 5 bases and J by 2 bases, with 7 bases left in between. This CDR3 has 13 residues. The germline CDR1 and CDR2 sequences are SGHNT and YENEEA. CDR3 DNA sequence: TGTGCCAGCAGCCGACCCCCCTACAATGAGCAGTTCTTC. This translates into CASSRPPYNEQFF. The full variable domain, completed using reference TRBV11-3 and TRBJ2-1, is EAGVVQSPRYKIIEKKQPVAFWCNPISGHNTLYWYLQNLGQGPELLIRYENEEAVDDSQLPKDRFSAERLKGVDSTLKIQPAELGDSAVYLCASSRPPYNEQFFGPGTRLTVL.

The V call is TRBV9, the J call TRBJ2-3, with TRBD2 matching over 13 bases. This CDR3 is 17 amino acids long. Losses at the gene ends were 4 bases for V and 6 bases for J; bases not matched to a gene: 11. Germline-derived CDR1 and CDR2 are SGDLS and YYNGEE. The DNA for the CDR3 is TGTGCCAGCAGCCCAGAGTGGACTAGCGGGGGTAGGGATACGCAGTATTTT. It translates to CASSPEWTSGGRDTQYF.

This clone was seen a handful of times. This chain connects TRBV12-3 or TRBV12-4 to TRBJ2-1, with 9 bases lining up with TRBD2. V dropped 10 bases and J dropped 5; count of bases not matched to a gene: 6. The CDR3 sequence is 13 residues long. The CDR3: CATSGRRNNEQFF. Here the CDR3 DNA reads TGTGCCACCAGCGGGAGGCGGAACAATGAGCAGTTCTTC.

The rearrangement joins TRBV30 to TRBJ1-6; possible D gene TRBD1, 6 bases. The V gene's germline CDR1 is GTSNPN and CDR2 SVGIG (reference sequence). The CDR3 totals 15 residues. V was trimmed by 3 bases and J by 9 bases, leaving 18 bases between them. The DNA for the CDR3 is TGTGCCTGGAGCCTTTGGACAGAGATAGTTTCACCCCTCCACTTT. Translated: CAWSLWTEIVSPLHF. The whole variable domain, remainder taken from reference TRBV30 and TRBJ1-6, is SQTIHQWPATLVQPVGSPLSLECTVEGTSNPNLYWYRQAAGRGLQLLFYSVGIGQISSEVPQNLSASRPQDRQFILSSKKLLLSDSGFYLCAWSLWTEIVSPLHFGNGTRLTVT.

The gene calls are TRBV7-9 and TRBJ1-2; tentatively, D is TRBD1 (5 bases). The length of the CDR3 is 11 residues. V was trimmed by 3 bases and J by 8 bases, leaving 7 bases between them. The germline V gene has CDR1 SEHNR and CDR2 FQNEAQ (reference sequence). CDR3 protein: CASSFRGGYTF. The CDR3, as DNA: TGTGCCAGCAGCTTCCGGGGGGGCTACACCTTC.

The CDR3 region is CASSFLTAYEQYF. CDR3 in DNA: TGTGCCAGCAGTTTCCTGACGGCTTACGAGCAGTACTTC. This rearrangement joins TRBV28 to TRBJ2-7; the D is unclear. The CDR3 has 13 residues. In germline, CDR1 is MDHEN, CDR2 SYDVKM. Trimming pared 3 bases from V and 4 bases from J, leaving 10 bases between.

The chain uses TRBV5-1 and TRBJ2-1; 7 bases line up with TRBD2. J lost 1 base, V lost 5 bases, and 6 bases had no gene match. The germline V gene encodes CDR1 SGHRS and CDR2 YFSETQ. This CDR3 is 15 amino acids long. This chain's CDR3 is CASSRGGLSYNEQFF. CDR3 nucleotide sequence: TGCGCCAGCAGTCGCGGGGGTCTTTCCTACAATGAGCAGTTCTTC.

This clone is a singleton in its sample. V is TRBV7-8 and J is TRBJ1-1; tentative D call: TRBD1 (6 bases). The CDR3 is 15 amino acids. Per germline, CDR1 SGHVS and CDR2 FQNEAQ. Trimming pared 1 base from V and 3 bases from J, leaving 12 bases between. CDR3 sequence (DNA): TGTGCCAGCAGCTTAGTTCTGGGGGCGTACACTGAAGCTTTCTTT. This codes for CASSLVLGAYTEAFF. Full variable domain (remainder filled in from reference TRBV7-8 and TRBJ1-1): GAGVSQSPRYKVAKRGQDVALRCDPISGHVSLFWYQQALGQGPEFLTYFQNEAQLDKSGLPSDRFFAERPEGSVSTLKIQRTQQEDSAVYLCASSLVLGAYTEAFFGQGTRLTVV.

The rearrangement uses TRBV7-9 and TRBJ1-1; D unresolved. The V gene's germline CDR1 is SEHNR and CDR2 FQNEAQ (reference sequence). V was shortened by 5 bases and J by 1 base, with 5 bases between the two germline ends. The CDR3 spans 12 residues. The CDR3 is CASSPENTEAFF. The CDR3 DNA reads TGTGCCAGCAGCCCAGAGAACACTGAAGCTTTCTTT.

The genes are TRBV2 and TRBJ2-3; TRBD2 agrees at 7 bases. Germline V CDR1 and CDR2: SNHLY, FYNNEI. The CDR3 consists of 15 residues. Trimming at V came to 3 bases and at J to 2 bases, leaving 5 bases not matched to a gene. CDR3 DNA sequence: TGTGCCAGCAGTGAGGCTAGCGGAACCACAGATACGCAGTATTTT. Its protein product is CASSEASGTTDTQYF.

V is TRBV4-2 and J is TRBJ1-6; D unclear. Germline V gene sequence: CDR1 LGHNA, CDR2 YNFKEQ. This CDR3 comprises 17 residues. V was clipped by 5 bases and J by 3 bases, with 17 bases between them. The CDR3 protein is CASSESDPEGYNSPLHF. The CDR3 DNA is TGTGCCAGCAGCGAATCGGACCCGGAGGGCTATAATTCACCCCTCCACTTT.

This clone has more than one count but fewer than ten. One end of the junction does not line up with germline, which may come from a read error. The chain carries TRBV7-9 and TRBJ2-3; possible D gene TRBD2, 6 bases. Germline CDR1 is SEHNR and CDR2 is FQNEAQ (reference sequence). The CDR3 spans 16 residues. The CDR3 DNA reads TGTGCCAGCACCTTAGGGGCGGGAAGAACCACAGATACGCAGTATTTT. This codes for CASTLGAGRTTDTQYF.

The chain joins TRBV6-5 to TRBJ2-1; 12 bases fit TRBD2. CDR3 length: 15 residues. Looked up from germline, CDR1 is MNHEY and CDR2 is SVGAGI. Trimming took 7 bases from V and 3 from J; bases not matched to a gene: 4. CDR3: CASTASGRGYNEQFF. DNA of the CDR3: TGTGCCAGCACCGCTAGCGGGAGGGGCTACAATGAGCAGTTCTTC.

The chain combines TRBV21-1 with TRBJ2-1; the tabulated D call, TRBD2, remains unverified against the DNA. TRBV21-1 is tagged as a pseudogene. This CDR3 is built from 17 residues. The CDR3 sequence: CASSIYGGVFGYNEQFF. The CDR3 coding sequence is TGTGCCAGCAGCATCTACGGTGGAGTCTTTGGATACAATGAGCAGTTCTTC.

In its sample, this clone was seen once. V gene TRBV12-5 combines with J gene TRBJ1-5, with unresolved D. The germline V gene encodes CDR1 LGHNT and CDR2 FRNRAP. Trimming cost V 2 bases and J 7 bases, with 3 bases left between them. The CDR3 extends over 11 amino acids. In nucleotides, the CDR3 is TGTGCTAGTGGTTTGATCCAGCCCCAGCATTTT. Translation: CASGLIQPQHF.

This chain uses TRBV6-6 with TRBJ1-1; no reliable D call. Per germline, CDR1 MNHNY and CDR2 SVGAGI (reference sequence). The CDR3 length is 16 residues. Deletions cut 0 bases from V and 2 bases from J, with 13 bases between. The CDR3, as DNA: TGTGCCAGCAGTTACTCCCGTCGGACTTCCAACACTGAAGCTTTCTTT. This gives the protein CASSYSRRTSNTEAFF.

The J gene is TRBJ2-7, the V gene TRBV7-9, with D possibly TRBD1 on 5 matching bases. V shed 7 bases and J shed 7 bases, with 5 bases lying between them. This CDR3 contains 9 residues. CDR1 and CDR2 from the germline V gene are SEHNR and FQNEAQ (reference sequence). CDR3 sequence: CASKGEQYF. DNA of the CDR3: TGTGCCAGCAAGGGGGAGCAGTACTTC.

This chain joins TRBV9 and TRBJ1-2; the D gene is possibly TRBD1 (5 bases). V was cut by 0 bases and J by 2 bases, with 11 bases left in between. The germline gives CDR1 SGDLS, CDR2 YYNGEE. CDR3 length equals 15 residues. The CDR3 here is CASSVDFRGNYGYTF. CDR3 nucleotides: TGTGCCAGCAGCGTAGACTTTAGGGGAAACTATGGCTACACCTTC.

This clone was recorded only once. The chain joins TRBV6-5 to TRBJ1-3; weak D call: TRBD1 (5 bases). The CDR3 covers 15 residues. The germline gives CDR1 MNHEY, CDR2 SVGAGI. Trimming took off 5 bases at V and 2 bases at J, with 13 bases between the two ends. The CDR3 protein is CASSPPRGAGNTIYF. The CDR3 nucleotides read TGTGCCAGCAGTCCCCCCCGGGGGGCTGGAAACACCATATATTTT.

V is TRBV9 and J is TRBJ1-2, with D maybe TRBD1 (5 bases). The germline gives CDR1 SGDLS, CDR2 YYNGEE. Trimming took off 0 bases at V and 8 bases at J, with 14 bases between the two ends. CDR3 length: 14 amino acids. This chain's CDR3 is CASSVGVGVEGYTF. The CDR3 DNA sequence: TGTGCCAGCAGCGTAGGGGTGGGGGTCGAAGGCTACACCTTC.

J is TRBJ1-4 and V is TRBV19; TRBD1 is a possible D gene (5 bases). Germline CDR1 LNHDA, CDR2 SQIVND (reference sequence). This CDR3 comprises 17 residues. The V and J ends lost 2 bases and 0 bases respectively, with 13 bases between them. The chain's CDR3 is CASSIFGGTATNEKLFF. DNA of the CDR3: TGTGCCAGTAGTATATTCGGGGGAACAGCAACTAATGAAAAACTGTTTTTT.

The V and J genes are TRBV30 and TRBJ2-2; D gene uncertain. With 2 bases removed from V and 6 bases from J, the gap between germline ends came to 13 bases. This CDR3 has 14 residues. Germline CDR1 is GTSNPN and CDR2 is SVGIG (reference sequence). CDR3: CAWSRAAKSGELFF. The CDR3 DNA is TGTGCCTGGAGTAGGGCTGCCAAGTCCGGGGAGCTGTTTTTT.

The V and J genes are TRBV7-7 and TRBJ2-2, with 7 bases fitting TRBD2. V lost 1 base, J lost 2 bases, and 1 base stayed unmatched. This CDR3 has 15 residues. CDR1 is SSHAT, CDR2 FNYEAQ, per germline (reference sequence). CDR3 residues: CASSLGGGNTGELFF. The CDR3 bases are TGTGCCAGCAGCTTAGGCGGGGGAAACACCGGGGAGCTGTTTTTT. Complete variable domain (other parts from reference TRBV7-7 and TRBJ2-2): GAGVSQSPRYKVTKRGQDVTLRCDPISSHATLYWYQQALGQGPEFLTYFNYEAQPDKSGLPSDRFSAERPEGSISTLTIQRTEQRDSAMYRCASSLGGGNTGELFFGEGSRLTVL.